These 2 T cell receptor beta chains were sequenced from one sample in a study of T cells in Graves' hyperthyroidism and ophthalmopathy. Amplification of TCR beta CDR3 regions was performed using RNA transcripts as template. The primer set for the first-round RT-PCR of the TCR CDR3 was HTBI. Using its own MiXCR run on the multiplex PCR reads, TCRdb lists one record per CDR3 protein. The repertoire has 660,000 or so distinct CDR3 sequences, roughly 20% of them found once; the top ten carry 30% to 40%. What was sequenced was blood. These receptor sequences come from a man aged 25 to 40 with Graves' ophthalmopathy.

This chain joins TRBV6-2 or TRBV6-3 and TRBJ2-1; 8 nucleotides match TRBD2. Trimming at V came to 6 bases and at J to 4 bases, leaving 5 bases not matched to a gene. The germline gives CDR1 MNHEY, CDR2 SVGEGT. This CDR3 contains 14 residues. The CDR3 loop reads CASRDSGKYNEQFF. The CDR3 coding sequence is TGTGCCAGCAGAGATAGCGGGAAATACAATGAGCAGTTCTTC.

The chain uses TRBV24-1 and TRBJ2-3; TRBD1 is a possible D gene (5 bases). V lost 3 bases, J lost 5 bases, and 8 bases lay in between. The germline gives CDR1 KGHDR, CDR2 SFDVKD. CDR3 length: 13 residues. Here the CDR3 DNA reads TGTGCCACCAGTGATGGGGCAGAAGATACGCAGTATTTT. Translated: CATSDGAEDTQYF.